This T cell receptor beta chain was observed in a study of regulatory T cells in long-lasting Graves disease. The time point is: newly diagnosed GD, antithyroid drugs for less than 3 months. Preparation of the TCR library used RNA extracted from PBMCs. This CDR3 spans 15 amino acids. The V gene's germline CDR1 is DFQATT and CDR2 SNEGSKA (reference sequence). Unmatched junction bases numbered 7, after V lost 3 bases and J lost 9 bases. In this sample, this clonotype turned up many times. Its antigen is unidentified. The authors built TCR beta libraries using iRepertoire HTBI primers and Arm-PCR of CDR3 regions. TCRdb called the multiplex PCR reads again in MiXCR, with one record for every CDR3 protein. The sample lists a few hundred thousand distinct CDR3 sequences, roughly 13% occurring once. Study-level results: Newly diagnosed patients shared about a thousand public clonotypes; persistent patients shared under 3,000.

This same sample was also part of a study on T cells in Graves' hyperthyroidism and ophthalmopathy.

The sequences come from peripheral blood mononuclear cells (PBMCs), collected at new diagnosis, from a patient treated with antithyroid drugs. The chain recombines TRBV20-1 with TRBJ2-1; 14 positions agree with TRBD2. This clonotype was sampled from a man aged 30 to 45 with Graves disease. CDR3 sequence (DNA): TGCAGTGCTAGGGGACTAGCGGGAGCGGGTGGTGAGCAGTTCTTC. Amino acids: CSARGLAGAGGEQFF.